This TCR beta chain was recorded in a study of a mutant IDH1 vaccine in newly diagnosed glioma. Study conclusions and caveats: Pseudoprogression apparently lacked any relation to changes in top peripheral T cell clonotypes.

J was trimmed by 4 bases and V by 9 bases; bases with no gene match: 3. This CDR3 is built from 14 residues. Looked up from germline, CDR1 is ENHRY and CDR2 is SYGVKD. Noted time point: baseline, week 1 (first vaccination visit). This sample's treatment: pre-vaccination baseline after standard-of-care therapy. The protocol was immunoSEQ multiplex PCR, while the TCRdb copy is restricted to in-frame clones and leaves out a portion. The table has over 80,000 clones, about 90% seen once; the top ten hold less than 0.65%. This clone turned up a few times. What it binds is not known. The source is a woman aged 50 to 65 with glioma. This rearrangement joins TRBV10-3 to TRBJ2-2; 12 bases map to TRBD2. Sequenced material: PBMCs, taken from a glioma patient treated with radiotherapy, temozolomide or both. Here the CDR3 DNA reads TGTGCCATGACTAGCGGGAGTCGCACCGGGGAGCTGTTTTTT. The encoded protein is CAMTSGSRTGELFF.